This T cell receptor (beta chain) was recovered during a study of T-cell memory formation after mild COVID-19. Across the whole study: Largely, the TCR clusters proved donor specific. General observations from the study: Within pre-infection memory, some responding clones were found, suggesting cross-reactive memory joined.

The CDR3 contains 16 residues. In germline, CDR1 is GTSNPN, CDR2 SVGIG (reference sequence). Trimming removed 1 base at V and 4 bases at J, with 17 bases between. On this clonotype itself: Its matching antigen is unknown.

TCRdb fed the 5' RACE reads into MiXCR, producing one record per CDR3 protein. The table records 350,000 to 450,000 distinct CDR3 sequences, 20% to 25% of them present only once. V gene TRBV30 combines with J gene TRBJ2-1; possibly TRBD2 for D (7 bases). The source material was PBMCs or a T cell subset sorted from them (not recorded which). This TCR came from an adult woman who had mild COVID-19 (a few samples of this study predate the infection). Cell type and time point are not known. CDR3 sequence (DNA): TGTGCCTGGAGTGACCTGGGGGGGCCACGTTACAATGAGCAGTTCTTC. As protein: CAWSDLGGPRYNEQFF.